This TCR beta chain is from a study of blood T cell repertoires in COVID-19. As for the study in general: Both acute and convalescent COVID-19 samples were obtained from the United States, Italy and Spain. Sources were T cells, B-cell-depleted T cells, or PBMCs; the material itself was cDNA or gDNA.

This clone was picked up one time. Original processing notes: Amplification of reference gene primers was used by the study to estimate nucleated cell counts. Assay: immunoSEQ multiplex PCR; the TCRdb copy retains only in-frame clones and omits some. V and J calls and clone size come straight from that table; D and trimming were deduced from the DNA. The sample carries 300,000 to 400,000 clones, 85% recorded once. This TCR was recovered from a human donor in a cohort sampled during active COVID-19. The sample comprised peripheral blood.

Here the CDR3 reads CASSVRAEGGGYTF. For the CDR3, the DNA is TGTGCCAGCAGCGTAAGGGCGGAGGGAGGTGGCTACACCTTC. V and J are TRBV9 and TRBJ1-2; D unresolved. The CDR3 loop spans 14 amino acids. V shed 1 base and J shed 7 bases, with 14 bases lying between them. Per germline, CDR1 SGDLS and CDR2 YYNGEE.